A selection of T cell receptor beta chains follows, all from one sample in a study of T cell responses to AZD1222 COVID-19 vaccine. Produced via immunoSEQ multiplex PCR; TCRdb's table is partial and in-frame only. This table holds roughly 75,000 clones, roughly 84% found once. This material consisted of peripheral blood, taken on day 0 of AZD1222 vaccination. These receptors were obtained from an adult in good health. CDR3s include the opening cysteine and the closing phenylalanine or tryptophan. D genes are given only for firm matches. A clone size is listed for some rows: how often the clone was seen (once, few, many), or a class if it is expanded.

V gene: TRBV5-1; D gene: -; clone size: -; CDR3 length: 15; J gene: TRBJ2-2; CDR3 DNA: TGCGCCAGCAGCCCGGGGGATTCGAACACCGGGGAGCTGTTTTTT; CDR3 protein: CASSPGDSNTGELFF
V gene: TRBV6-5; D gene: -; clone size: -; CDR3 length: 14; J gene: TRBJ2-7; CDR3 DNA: TGTGCCAGCAGTTCCACGGGATCCACGGTCGAGCAGTACTTC; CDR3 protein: CASSSTGSTVEQYF
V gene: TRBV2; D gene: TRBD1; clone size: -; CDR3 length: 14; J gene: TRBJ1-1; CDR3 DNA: TGTGCCAGCAGTCGACAGGGGGCGAGGGGGGAGGCTTTCTTT; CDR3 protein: CASSRQGARGEAFF
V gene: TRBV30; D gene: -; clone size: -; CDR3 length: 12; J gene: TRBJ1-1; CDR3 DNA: TGTGCCTGGAGTGTATTGGGCGGTGAAGCTTTCTTT; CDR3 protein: CAWSVLGGEAFF
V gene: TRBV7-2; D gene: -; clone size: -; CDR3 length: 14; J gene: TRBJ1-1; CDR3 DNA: TGTGCCAGCAGCTTAAATTATTTGGACACTGAAGCTTTCTTT; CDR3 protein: CASSLNYLDTEAFF
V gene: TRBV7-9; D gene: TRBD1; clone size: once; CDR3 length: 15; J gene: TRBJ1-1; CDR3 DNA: TGTGCCAGCAGCTATCTACAGGGGAGTAACACTGAAGCTTTCTTT; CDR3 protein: CASSYLQGSNTEAFF
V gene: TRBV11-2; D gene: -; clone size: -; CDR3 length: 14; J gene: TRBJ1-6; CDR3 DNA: TGTGCCAGCAGCTTAGTGCAGGGGAATTCACCCCTCCACTTT; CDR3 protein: CASSLVQGNSPLHF